One sample yielded the 20 T cell receptor beta chains listed below, sequenced in a study of control samples from healthy donors and cancer patients. The table came from immunoSEQ multiplex PCR; TCRdb's copy has only in-frame clones and leaves some out. Among roughly 150,000 clones, almost 90% were seen once, and the ten largest hold less than 2%. Sequences were obtained from blood. These receptors originate from a man aged 18 to 29 in good health.

This chain connects TRBV6-4 to TRBJ1-5; D ambiguous. Germline values: CDR1 MRHNA, CDR2 SNTAGT. V lost 1 base and J lost 5, with 12 bases in between. This CDR3 region has 15 residues. CDR3 residues: CASSDCSSYHQPQHF. The CDR3 nucleotides read TGTGCCAGCAGTGACTGTAGCAGCTACCATCAGCCCCAGCATTTT.

The rearrangement uses TRBV6-5 and TRBJ2-7, with D perhaps matching TRBD1 (6 bases). Trimming cost V 6 bases and J 2 bases, with 17 bases left between them. The CDR3 spans 15 residues. CDR1 and CDR2 (germline): MNHEY, SVGAGI. The CDR3 sequence is CASRSTPEGAYEQYF. In nucleotides, the CDR3 is TGTGCCAGCAGATCGACCCCAGAGGGGGCCTACGAGCAGTACTTC.

CDR3 DNA sequence: TGTGCCAGCAGCTGGGGACGCCCGGACACCGGGGAGCTGTTTTTT. It translates to CASSWGRPDTGELFF. The J gene is TRBJ2-2, the V gene TRBV7-2, with D perhaps given as TRBD1 or TRBD2 (5 bases each). Germline assignment: CDR1 SGHTA and CDR2 FQGNSA. The CDR3 has 15 amino acids. Trimming pared 4 bases from V and 3 bases from J, leaving 12 bases between.

The genes are TRBV5-5 and TRBJ2-3; D not certain. The germline gives CDR1 SGHKS, CDR2 YYEKEE (reference sequence). Trimming left V 0 bases short and J 1 base short, with 9 bases between. This CDR3 spans 15 amino acids. CDR3 protein: CASSLDGLGTDTQYF. CDR3 nucleotides: TGTGCCAGCAGCTTGGACGGGCTCGGCACAGATACGCAGTATTTT.

This chain uses TRBV4-3 with TRBJ2-1; the D is unclear. The germline V gene encodes CDR1 LGHNA and CDR2 YSLEER. Trimming took 1 base from V and 4 from J, leaving 8 bases between them. The CDR3 consists of 14 residues. The DNA for the CDR3 is TGCGCCAGCAGCCAAGGAAGGGCATACAATGAGCAGTTCTTC. Protein: CASSQGRAYNEQFF.

The genes are TRBV30 and TRBJ1-6; 7 bases match TRBD1. Per the germline V gene, CDR1 is GTSNPN and CDR2 is SVGIG (reference sequence). The CDR3 sequence is 15 residues long. The trim removed 2 bases at V and 7 bases at J, leaving 8 bases unmatched. CDR3 amino acids: CAWSLFTGANSPLHF. CDR3 in DNA: TGTGCCTGGAGTTTATTCACAGGGGCCAATTCACCCCTCCACTTT.

The rearrangement joins TRBV2 to TRBJ2-1, with 9 bases matching TRBD1. V was clipped by 6 bases and J by 3 bases; unmatched bases: 6. CDR3 length equals 15 residues. Germline lookup yields CDR1 SNHLY and CDR2 FYNNEI. CDR3 nucleotides: TGTGCCAGCAGAGGGGGACAGGGTATCTACAATGAGCAGTTCTTC. This translates into CASRGGQGIYNEQFF.

The chain links TRBV19 to TRBJ2-3; TRBD2 is a possible D gene (6 bases). Germline V lookup: CDR1 LNHDA, CDR2 SQIVND (reference sequence). There are 13 residues in the CDR3. With 6 bases removed from V and 1 base from J, the gap between germline ends came to 8 bases. The CDR3 protein is CASSTGGTDTQYF. For the CDR3, the DNA is TGTGCCAGTAGCACGGGGGGCACAGATACGCAGTATTTT.

The V call is TRBV11-2, the J call TRBJ2-1; 7 positions agree with TRBD2. The trim removed 4 bases at V and 3 bases at J, leaving 3 bases unmatched. Germline values: CDR1 SGHAT, CDR2 FQNNGV. The CDR3 spans 14 residues. In DNA form, the CDR3 reads TGTGCCAGCAGCTGGGGGGGAATCTACAATGAGCAGTTCTTC. This translates into CASSWGGIYNEQFF.

This clone was recorded once. The rearrangement joins TRBV19 to TRBJ2-2, with a possible D match to TRBD2 (7 bases). The V gene lost 6 bases and the J gene lost 3 bases, with 14 bases spanning the gap. Per germline, CDR1 LNHDA and CDR2 SQIVND (reference sequence). This CDR3 comprises 15 residues. The chain's CDR3 is CASRRGGRDTGELFF. CDR3 in DNA: TGTGCCAGTAGGAGGGGGGGGCGGGACACCGGGGAGCTGTTTTTT.

The rearrangement links TRBV7-2 to TRBJ2-7; D is ambiguous. The CDR3 extends over 14 amino acids. V lost 4 bases and J 3 bases, leaving 13 bases between the germline ends. The germline V gene has CDR1 SGHTA and CDR2 FQGNSA. The CDR3 DNA reads as TGTGCCAGCAGCTCCCGGGCGGTGGGCTACGAGCAGTACTTC. Translated: CASSSRAVGYEQYF.

The chain links TRBV13 to TRBJ2-7; the match to TRBD1 covers 9 bases. Germline V CDR1 and CDR2: PRHDT, FYEKMQ (reference sequence). Trimming at V came to 2 bases and at J to 7 bases, leaving 15 bases not matched to a gene. The CDR3 extends over 17 amino acids. CDR3 sequence: CASSLRQSGQGVSEQYF. CDR3 nucleotide sequence: TGTGCCAGCAGCTTAAGGCAATCGGGACAGGGTGTTTCTGAGCAGTACTTC.

The chain joins TRBV7-9 to TRBJ2-7; D unclear. CDR1 is SEHNR, CDR2 FQNEAQ, per germline (reference sequence). The CDR3 is made up of 12 amino acids. The ends were cut back, 3 bases at V and 2 bases at J, with 5 bases in the middle. This chain's CDR3 is CASSFGPYEQYF. For the CDR3, the DNA is TGTGCCAGCAGCTTCGGCCCCTACGAGCAGTACTTC.

The V call is TRBV6-5, the J call TRBJ1-1; D is undetermined. V gave up 4 bases and J gave up 1 base, with 1 base separating them. From germline, CDR1 is MNHEY and CDR2 SVGAGI. The CDR3 loop spans 11 amino acids. The CDR3 loop is CASSWNTEAFF. The CDR3 DNA sequence: TGTGCCAGCAGTTGGAACACTGAAGCTTTCTTT.

This clone was seen more than once but under ten times. The chain combines TRBV7-9 with TRBJ2-5; 9 bases map to TRBD1. This CDR3 has 16 amino acids. J lost 2 bases, V lost 5 bases, and 9 bases had no gene match. Germline V lookup: CDR1 SEHNR, CDR2 FQNEAQ (reference sequence). CDR3 sequence reads: CASSPLWGQGQETQYF. In DNA form, the CDR3 reads TGTGCCAGCAGCCCTCTTTGGGGACAGGGACAAGAGACCCAGTACTTC.

The chain employs TRBV9 and TRBJ2-7; D tentatively reads TRBD1 or TRBD2 (5 bases each). The V gene lost 4 bases and the J gene lost 2 bases, with 13 bases spanning the gap. Germline values: CDR1 SGDLS, CDR2 YYNGEE. This CDR3 spans 14 amino acids. The CDR3: CASSSTGRTYEQYF. The CDR3 DNA follows: TGTGCCAGCAGCTCCACGGGACGCACCTACGAGCAGTACTTC.

The chain is built from TRBV18 and TRBJ2-1; 10 positions match TRBD1. The V segment lost 6 bases and the J segment 8 bases; nucleotides outside the gene matches: 4. The CDR3 is made up of 13 amino acids. CDR1 is KGHSH and CDR2 is LQKENI in the germline V gene. The CDR3 sequence is CASSQTGGYEQFF. The CDR3 DNA reads TGTGCCAGCTCTCAGACAGGGGGCTATGAGCAGTTCTTC. The full variable domain, its missing parts supplied by reference TRBV18 and TRBJ2-1, is NAGVMQNPRHLVRRRGQEARLRCSPMKGHSHVYWYRQLPEEGLKFMVYLQKENIIDESGMPKERFSAEFPKEGPSILRIQQVVRGDSAAYFCASSQTGGYEQFFGPGTRLTVL.

The J gene is TRBJ1-1, the V gene TRBV28; D is unclear. CDR3 size: 14 residues. The germline gives CDR1 MDHEN, CDR2 SYDVKM. Trimming took 6 bases from V and 0 from J, leaving 11 bases between them. In DNA form, the CDR3 reads TGTGCCAGCAGCGGTGGTGACATGAACACTGAAGCTTTCTTT. Amino acids: CASSGGDMNTEAFF. Full variable domain (rest looked up from reference TRBV28 and TRBJ1-1): DVKVTQSSRYLVKRTGEKVFLECVQDMDHENMFWYRQDPGLGLRLIYFSYDVKMKEKGDIPEGYSVSREKKERFSLILESASTNQTSMYLCASSGGDMNTEAFFGQGTRLTVV.

The chain couples TRBV20-1 to TRBJ2-7; D not resolved. Trimming shortened V by 7 bases and J by 6 bases, and 13 bases separated the two germline ends. The CDR3 consists of 11 residues. CDR1 DFQATT and CDR2 SNEGSKA come from the germline V gene (reference sequence). CDR3 nucleotide sequence: TGCAGTGTGAAGTCCCCCTCCGAGCAGTACTTC. It is translated as CSVKSPSEQYF.

The chain recombines TRBV20-1 with TRBJ2-6; D possibly corresponds to TRBD1 (6 bases). The CDR3 extends over 16 amino acids. The V end was cut by 3 bases, the J end by 0 bases, with 12 bases between. Germline V lookup: CDR1 DFQATT, CDR2 SNEGSKA (reference sequence). CDR3 amino acids: CSASMDSYSGANVLTF. CDR3 nucleotides: TGCAGTGCTAGTATGGACAGCTACTCTGGGGCCAACGTCCTGACTTTC.